This T cell receptor beta chain is from a study of blood T cell repertoires in COVID-19. This CDR3 is built from 19 residues. Germline values: CDR1 SGHDT, CDR2 YYEEEE. V was shortened by 1 base and J by 1 base, with 18 bases between the two germline ends. Authors' analysis steps: Nucleated cell counts were estimated from reference gene primer amplification. Here immunoSEQ multiplex PCR was the method, and the copy in TCRdb shows in-frame clones only, minus some. V, J and clone size are taken as reported in that table, and D and trimming were inferred from the DNA itself. The sample carries roughly 400,000 clones, 90% recorded once. Individuals aged 18 to 89 years were recruited from about two dozen US areas. Cohorts were assigned according to the clinical history that participants reported. Recovered Cohort 3 donors showed two negative PCRs, clearance, or symptom resolution.

The clonotype comes from a man aged 18 to 35 who had recovered from COVID-19. The chain combines TRBV5-6 with TRBJ2-6; D perhaps matches TRBD2 (5 bases). Material: PBMCs or T cells enriched from blood (not recorded which). The CDR3 nucleotides are TGTGCCAGCAGCTTGTCACGGGGTCAATTCCTTTCTGGGGCCAACGTCCTGACTTTC. Its protein product is CASSLSRGQFLSGANVLTF.